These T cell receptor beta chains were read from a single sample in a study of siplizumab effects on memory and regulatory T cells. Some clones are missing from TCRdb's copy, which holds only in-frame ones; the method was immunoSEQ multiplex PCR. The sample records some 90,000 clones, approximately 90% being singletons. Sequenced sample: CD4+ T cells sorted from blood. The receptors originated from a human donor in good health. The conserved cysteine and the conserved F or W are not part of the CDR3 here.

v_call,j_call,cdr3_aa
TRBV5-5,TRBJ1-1,ASSLGRADRLNTEAF
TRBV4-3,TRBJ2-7,ASSLDRVVSYEQY
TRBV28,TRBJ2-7,ASSLRGQSYEQY
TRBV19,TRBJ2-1,ASSTAGEWNEQF
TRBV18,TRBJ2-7,ASSPGQIYEQY
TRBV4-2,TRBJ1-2,ASSQASGGRVDYT
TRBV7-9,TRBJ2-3,ASSSYRGGPDTQY
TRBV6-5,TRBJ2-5,ASRSLARSTKTQY
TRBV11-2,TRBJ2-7,ASSTRTYEQY
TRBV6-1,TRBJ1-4,ASSRTGSTNEKLF
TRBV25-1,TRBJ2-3,ASSDTVDTQY
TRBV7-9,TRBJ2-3,ASSSFISGVNTDTQY
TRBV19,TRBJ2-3,ASSDPGRTSDTQY
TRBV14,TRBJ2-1,ASSPITSGLTLSSYNEQF
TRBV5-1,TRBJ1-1,ASSISQNTEAF
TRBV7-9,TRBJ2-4,ASSLVTGLGVAKNIQY
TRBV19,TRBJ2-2,ASSLKRASNTGELF
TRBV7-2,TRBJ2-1,ASSPHRDRVLNEQF
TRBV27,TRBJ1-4,ASSRRQGYEKLF
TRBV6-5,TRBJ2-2,ASRRSNTGELF
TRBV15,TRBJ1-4,ATSTRQGATNEKLF
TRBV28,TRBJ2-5,ASSTISGRIETQY
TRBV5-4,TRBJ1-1,ASRHRGNTEAF
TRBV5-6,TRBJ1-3,ASSLAGTVSGNTIY
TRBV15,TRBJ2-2,ATSRELGTGELF
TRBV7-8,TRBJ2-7,ASSLAGTYEQY
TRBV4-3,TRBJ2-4,ASSQDLAKNIQY
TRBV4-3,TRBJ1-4,ASSLLDRGREKLF
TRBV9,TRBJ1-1,ASSAHRGNTEAF
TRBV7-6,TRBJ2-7,ASSSSTEQY
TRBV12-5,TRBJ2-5,ASGLVLGGRETQY
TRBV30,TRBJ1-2,AWSVDSNYGYT
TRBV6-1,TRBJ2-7,ASSEQQGANEQY
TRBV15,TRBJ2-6,ATSRATGTGSFSGANVLT
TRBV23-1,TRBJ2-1,ASSQSRGKIQF
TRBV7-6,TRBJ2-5,ASSLDRGGQETQY
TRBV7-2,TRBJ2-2,ASSTQVHGELF
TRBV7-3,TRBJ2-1,ASSPLGGRAYNEQF
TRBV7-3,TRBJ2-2,ASSSGLVSGELF
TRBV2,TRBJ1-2,ASSEQGSDYGYT
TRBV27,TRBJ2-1,ASSLSGPYNEQF
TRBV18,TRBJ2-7,ASGSGEGKEQY
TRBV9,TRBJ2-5,ASSAGTSKETQY
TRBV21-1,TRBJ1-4,ASSKFRPVKKWMSTNPNEKLF
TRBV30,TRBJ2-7,AWDRGSYEQY
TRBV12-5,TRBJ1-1,ASGLVRSGANTEAF
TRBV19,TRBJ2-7,ASSRGEDYEQY
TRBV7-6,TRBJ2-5,ASSLFQETQY
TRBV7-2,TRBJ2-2,ASSLVPSGSANTGELF
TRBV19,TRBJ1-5,ASSRGPNQPQH
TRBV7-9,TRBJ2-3,ASSRGQGGTDTQY
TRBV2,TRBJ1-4,AGRRGPNEKLF
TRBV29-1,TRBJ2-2,SARGWGDTGELF
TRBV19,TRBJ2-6,ASQQGANVLT
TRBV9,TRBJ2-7,ASSAQPTGADEQY
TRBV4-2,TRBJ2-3,ASSQIPLAGAVTDTQY
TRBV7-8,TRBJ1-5,ASSLSGQVSQPQH